This entry describes one TCR beta chain. This entry belongs to a study of cytotoxic CD8 clonotypes in ibrutinib-treated CLL. Profiling relied on immunoSEQ multiplex PCR, and the TCRdb table lists in-frame clones only, not all of them. Seen here are about 50,000 clones, 53% observed once, and the top ten hold 30% to 35%. Germline CDR1 is SGHTA and CDR2 is FQGTGA. Trimming shortened V by 3 bases and J by 7 bases, and 19 bases separated the two germline ends. The length of the CDR3 is 16 residues. The source is a human donor with chronic lymphocytic leukemia. The chain carries TRBV7-3 and TRBJ2-1, with D tentatively TRBD2 (6 bases). The specimen comprised PBMCs, sampled after 12 months of ibrutinib treatment. In nucleotides, the CDR3 is TGTGCCAGCAGCTTGGGACTTTCGGCTACCCAGAATGAGCAGTTCTTC. Translated: CASSLGLSATQNEQFF.